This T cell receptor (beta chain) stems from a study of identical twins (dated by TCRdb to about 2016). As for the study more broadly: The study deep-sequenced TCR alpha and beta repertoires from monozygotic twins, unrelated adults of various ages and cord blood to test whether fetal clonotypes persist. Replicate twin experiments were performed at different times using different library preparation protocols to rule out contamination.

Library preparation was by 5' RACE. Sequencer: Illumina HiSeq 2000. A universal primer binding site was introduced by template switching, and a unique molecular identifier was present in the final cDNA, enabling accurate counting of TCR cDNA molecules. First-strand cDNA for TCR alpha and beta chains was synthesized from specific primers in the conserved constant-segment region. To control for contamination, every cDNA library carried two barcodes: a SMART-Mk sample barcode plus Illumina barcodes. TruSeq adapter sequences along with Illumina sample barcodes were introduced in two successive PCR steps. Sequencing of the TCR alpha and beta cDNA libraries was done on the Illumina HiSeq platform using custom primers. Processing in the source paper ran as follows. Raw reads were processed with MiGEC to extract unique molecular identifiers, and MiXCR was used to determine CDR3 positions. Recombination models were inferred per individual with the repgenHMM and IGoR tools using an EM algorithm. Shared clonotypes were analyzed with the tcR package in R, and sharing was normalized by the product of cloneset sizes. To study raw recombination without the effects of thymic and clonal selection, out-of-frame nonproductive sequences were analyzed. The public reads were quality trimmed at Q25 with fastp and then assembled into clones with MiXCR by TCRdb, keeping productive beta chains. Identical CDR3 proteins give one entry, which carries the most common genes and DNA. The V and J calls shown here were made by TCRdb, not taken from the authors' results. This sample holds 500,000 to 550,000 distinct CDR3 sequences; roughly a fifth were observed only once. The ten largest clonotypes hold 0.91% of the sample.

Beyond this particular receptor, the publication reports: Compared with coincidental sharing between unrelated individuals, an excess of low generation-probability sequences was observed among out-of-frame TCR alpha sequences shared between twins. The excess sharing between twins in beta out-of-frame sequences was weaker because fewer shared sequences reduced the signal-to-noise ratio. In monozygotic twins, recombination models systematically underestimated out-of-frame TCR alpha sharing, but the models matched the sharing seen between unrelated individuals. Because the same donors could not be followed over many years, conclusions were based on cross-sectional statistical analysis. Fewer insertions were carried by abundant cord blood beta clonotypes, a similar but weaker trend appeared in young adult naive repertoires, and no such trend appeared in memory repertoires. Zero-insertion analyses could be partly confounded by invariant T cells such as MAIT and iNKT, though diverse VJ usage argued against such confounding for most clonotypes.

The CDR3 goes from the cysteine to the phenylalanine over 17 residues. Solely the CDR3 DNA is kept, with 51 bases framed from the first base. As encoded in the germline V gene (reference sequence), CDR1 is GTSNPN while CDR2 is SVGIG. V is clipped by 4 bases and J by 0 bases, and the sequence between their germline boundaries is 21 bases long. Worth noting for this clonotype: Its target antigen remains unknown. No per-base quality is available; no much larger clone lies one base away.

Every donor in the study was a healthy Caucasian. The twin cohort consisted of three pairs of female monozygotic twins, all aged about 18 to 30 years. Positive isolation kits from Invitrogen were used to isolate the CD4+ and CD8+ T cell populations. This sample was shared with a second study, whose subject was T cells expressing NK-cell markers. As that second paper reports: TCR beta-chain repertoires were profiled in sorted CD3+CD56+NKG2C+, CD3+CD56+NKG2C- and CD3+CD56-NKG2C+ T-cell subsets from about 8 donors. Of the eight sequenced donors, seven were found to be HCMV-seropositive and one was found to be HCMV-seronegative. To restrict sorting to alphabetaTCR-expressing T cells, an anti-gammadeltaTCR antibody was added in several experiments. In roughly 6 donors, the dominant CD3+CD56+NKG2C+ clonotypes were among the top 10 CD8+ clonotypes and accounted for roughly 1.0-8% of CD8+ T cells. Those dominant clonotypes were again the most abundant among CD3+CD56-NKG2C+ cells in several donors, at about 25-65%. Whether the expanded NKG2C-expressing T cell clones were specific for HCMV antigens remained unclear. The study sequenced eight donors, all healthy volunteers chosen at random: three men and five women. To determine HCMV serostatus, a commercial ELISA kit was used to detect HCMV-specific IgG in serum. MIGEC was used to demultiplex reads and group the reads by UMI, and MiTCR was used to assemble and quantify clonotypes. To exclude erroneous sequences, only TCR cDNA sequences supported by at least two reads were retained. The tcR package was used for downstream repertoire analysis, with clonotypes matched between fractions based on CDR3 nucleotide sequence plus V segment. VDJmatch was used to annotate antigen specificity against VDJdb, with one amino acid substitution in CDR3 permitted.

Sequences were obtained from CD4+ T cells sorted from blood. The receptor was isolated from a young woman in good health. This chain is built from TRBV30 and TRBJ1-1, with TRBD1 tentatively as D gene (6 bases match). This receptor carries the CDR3 CAWTKRAGVLLNTEAFF. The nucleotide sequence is TGTGCCTGGACTAAAAGGGCAGGGGTCCTGTTGAACACTGAAGCTTTCTTT.